This section outlines one T cell receptor beta chain sequence together with its context. The sample comes from a study of technical replicates of blood from a handful of donors. With 5 bases removed from V and 7 bases from J, the gap between germline ends came to 15 bases. Germline V gene lookup returns CDR1 SGHVS and CDR2 FNYEAQ. The CDR3 sequence is 13 residues long. Produced via immunoSEQ multiplex PCR; TCRdb's table is partial and in-frame only. The sample includes under 65,000 clones, 86% seen only once; the top ten take about 5.4%. The specimen sequenced was PBMCs. The source is a human donor in good health. Some clones in this sample may be carry-over from other donors' samples. The rearrangement links TRBV7-6 to TRBJ2-7; D remains ambiguous. The CDR3 bases are TGTGCCAGCAGCCCAGGTCTATTCGGAGAGCAGTACTTC. It codes for CASSPGLFGEQYF. The variable domain in full, completed from reference TRBV7-6 and TRBJ2-7, reads GAGVSQSPRYKVTKRGQDVALRCDPISGHVSLYWYRQALGQGPEFLTYFNYEAQQDKSGLPNDRFSAERPEGSISTLTIQRTEQRDSAMYRCASSPGLFGEQYFGPGTRLTVT.